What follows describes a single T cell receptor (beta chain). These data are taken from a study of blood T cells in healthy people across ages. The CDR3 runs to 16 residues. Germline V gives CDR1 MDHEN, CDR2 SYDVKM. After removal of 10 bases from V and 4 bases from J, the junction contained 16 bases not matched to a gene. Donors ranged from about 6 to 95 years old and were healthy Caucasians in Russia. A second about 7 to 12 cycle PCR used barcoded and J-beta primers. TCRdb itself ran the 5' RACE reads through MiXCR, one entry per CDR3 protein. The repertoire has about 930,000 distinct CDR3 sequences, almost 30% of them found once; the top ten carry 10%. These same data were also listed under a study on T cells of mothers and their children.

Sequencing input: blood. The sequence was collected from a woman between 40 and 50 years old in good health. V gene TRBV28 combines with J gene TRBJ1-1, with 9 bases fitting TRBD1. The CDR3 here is CATIYRGLSGSTEAFF. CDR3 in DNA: TGTGCCACCATATACAGGGGGCTTTCAGGGAGCACTGAAGCTTTCTTT.